This is a list of T cell receptor beta chains from one sample in a study of blood T cell repertoires in COVID-19. Using immunoSEQ multiplex PCR, the repertoire was profiled, and TCRdb retains in-frame clones only, with some absent. The sample has 200,000 to 250,000 clones, 86% seen once. Input material: peripheral blood. The receptor source for this set is a man aged 30-40 years who had recovered from COVID-19. Each CDR3 is given without its conserved first and last residue.

TRBV5-1	16	TRBJ2-7	ASSRPRSNRDRGSGQY
TRBV7-8	14	TRBJ1-3	ASSSWDRLSGNTIY
TRBV5-1	12	TRBJ1-4	ASKGQSRDEKLF
TRBV5-4	12	TRBJ1-2	ASSPPGQAYGYT
TRBV5-4	15	TRBJ2-3	ASSSLGLAGGTDTQY
TRBV2	16	TRBJ2-5	ATNRALGLGGEEETQY
TRBV5-1	12	TRBJ2-7	ASSLNRGSYEQY
TRBV5-4	14	TRBJ2-7	ASSPQTGEGSYEQY
TRBV27	12	TRBJ1-5	ASSVQASNQPQH
TRBV9	13	TRBJ1-6	ASSPRTGVNSPLH
TRBV7-2	12	TRBJ2-7	ASSLGGLYYEQY
TRBV5-4	15	TRBJ1-5	ASSPGPTDSHNQPQH
TRBV10-3	14	TRBJ2-5	AIRGTSGGAGETQY
TRBV7-9	12	TRBJ1-6	ASILDRHNSPLH
TRBV21-1	14	TRBJ2-2	ASSKVDRGGTGELF
TRBV24-1	13	TRBJ2-5	ATSPNGQGEETQY
TRBV11-2	11	TRBJ1-4	ASSLGVREKLF
TRBV10-1	13	TRBJ2-3	ASSRGQAYEDTQY
TRBV6-6	12	TRBJ1-6	ASSPGQGNSPLH
TRBV4-1	14	TRBJ2-5	ASSQVAGAHQETQY
TRBV29-1	13	TRBJ2-7	SAEWGQSTSYEQY
TRBV19	11	TRBJ1-1	ASSPPRDTEAF
TRBV9	11	TRBJ1-1	ASSVSGYTEAF
TRBV5-1	12	TRBJ2-3	ASSLARATDTQY
TRBV25-1	13	TRBJ1-4	ASSAHRAPNEKLF
TRBV15	16	TRBJ1-1	ATSREAIGDFGGTEAF
TRBV5-1	12	TRBJ1-5	ASKVQPSDQPQH
TRBV19	11	TRBJ2-1	ASSIGPNNEQF
TRBV3-1/TRBV3-2	16	TRBJ2-2	ASSPYSTSGGLRQPAF
TRBV10-1	14	TRBJ2-5	ASSDSGAGVQETQY
TRBV19	14	TRBJ2-1	ASSITYRSSYNEQF
TRBV24-1	12	TRBJ2-3	ATSGQGFTDTQY
TRBV9	14	TRBJ2-1	ASSVSTSGGGREQF